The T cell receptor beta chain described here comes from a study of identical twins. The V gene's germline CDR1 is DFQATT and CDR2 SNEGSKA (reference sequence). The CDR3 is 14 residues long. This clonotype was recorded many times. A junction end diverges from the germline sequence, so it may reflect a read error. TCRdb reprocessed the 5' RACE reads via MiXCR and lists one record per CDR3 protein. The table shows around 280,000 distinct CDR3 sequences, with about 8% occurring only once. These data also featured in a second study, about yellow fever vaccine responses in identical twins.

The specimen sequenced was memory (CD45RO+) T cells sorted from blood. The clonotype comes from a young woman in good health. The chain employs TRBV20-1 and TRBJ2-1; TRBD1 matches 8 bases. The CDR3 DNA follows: TGCAGTGCGTACAGGGGGGTTTCCTCCAATGAGCAGTTCTTC. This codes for CSAYRGVSSNEQFF.